This TCR beta chain was profiled in a study of beta chain features in type 1 diabetes. Looking at the study overall: Examination covered around 110 million sorted cells spanning all samples.

This CDR3 is built from 14 residues. Trimming at V came to 0 bases and at J to 4 bases, leaving 2 bases not matched to a gene. Germline loops: CDR1 KGHSH, CDR2 LQKENI. Notes on this clone: Its cognate antigen is unknown.

Expressed TCRB transcripts were sequenced, since all the RNA that had been isolated was reverse transcribed. Generated by immunoSEQ multiplex PCR, the TCRdb table keeps only in-frame clones and is missing some. The data contain around 170,000 clones, approximately 8.4% of them singletons. A heparinised blood draw that averaged around 0.12 L was obtained once from each donor. Cell sorting via CD45RO/CCR7/CD25/CD127/CD95/CD27 was performed to obtain CD4+ naive, central memory, regulatory and stem cell-like memory cells. General study findings and limits: Naive, central memory and Treg TCRB repertoires appeared more alike in patients than in healthy donors.

The TCR sequence derives from a woman under 30 in good health. The chain joins TRBV18 to TRBJ2-5; 7 nucleotides match TRBD2. Material: central memory CD4+ T cells from blood. CDR3 DNA sequence: TGTGCCAGCTCACCACCGACTAGCCGAGAGACCCAGTACTTC. Protein sequence: CASSPPTSRETQYF.